This T cell receptor (beta chain) comes out of a study of monozygotic twins with inflammatory bowel disease. TCRdb reworked the 5' RACE reads into one entry per CDR3 protein, no DNA. The table lists over 200,000 distinct CDR3 sequences, with roughly 7.5% in the top ten. The clonotype was recovered from a human donor with ulcerative colitis or Crohn's disease, or a healthy co-twin of an affected twin (not recorded which). The sequenced sample was blood.

The chain's CDR3 is CASSFREASTDTQYF. The chain carries TRBV7-2 and TRBJ2-3; TCRdb outputs TRBD1, but without DNA this stays unchecked. The CDR3 is 15 residues long. Germline assignment: CDR1 SGHTA and CDR2 FQGNSA.